A selection of T cell receptor beta chains follows, all from one sample in a study of T cell clonotyping in hematopoietic cell transplantation. Clones were sequenced by immunoSEQ multiplex PCR, and TCRdb holds only the in-frame ones, with some missing. The sample has fewer than 70,000 clones; roughly 94% are singletons. The sample comprised peripheral blood mononuclear cells. The receptor set was obtained from a man aged 50 or older in good health. Some clones in this sample may be carry-over from other donors' samples. Both conserved end residues are part of each CDR3. The D gene is left open where the match is weak. Clone size is shown for a subset of rows, as once, few, many or a class of expanded clone.

j_call clone_size v_call d_call cdr3_aa cdr3_nt
TRBJ2-3 . TRBV4-3 . CASSQAGSTDTQYF TGCGCCAGCAGCCAAGCGGGATCCACAGATACGCAGTATTTT
TRBJ2-5 . TRBV7-2 . CASSLGGRETQYF TGTGCCAGCAGCTTAGGGGGGCGTGAGACCCAGTACTTC
TRBJ1-1 . TRBV6-6 . CASRAGTRGTEAFF TGTGCCAGCAGAGCAGGGACCCGGGGCACTGAAGCTTTCTTT
TRBJ2-5 . TRBV2 . CASSVTGEWETQYF TGTGCCAGCAGTGTGACGGGGGAGTGGGAGACCCAGTACTTC
TRBJ1-1 . TRBV5-5 TRBD1 CASSFRQGGTTEAFF TGTGCCAGCAGCTTTAGACAGGGTGGGACCACTGAAGCTTTCTTT
TRBJ1-5 . TRBV9 TRBD1 CASSVEGAGNQPQHF TGTGCCAGCAGCGTAGAGGGGGCCGGGAATCAGCCCCAGCATTTT
TRBJ1-5 . TRBV19 TRBD1 CASSILDRGYQPQHF TGTGCCAGTAGTATATTGGACAGGGGCTATCAGCCCCAGCATTTT
TRBJ2-1 . TRBV6-1 TRBD1 CASSDIRGQGSDEQFF TGTGCCAGCAGTGATATTAGGGGACAGGGGAGCGATGAGCAGTTCTTC
TRBJ2-7 once TRBV28 TRBD1 CASIEQGAYEQYF TGTGCCAGCATTGAACAGGGGGCGTACGAGCAGTACTTC
TRBJ1-5 . TRBV27 . CASSPGYNQPQHF TGTGCCAGCAGCCCAGGCTACAATCAGCCCCAGCATTTT
TRBJ1-2 once TRBV4-3 TRBD1 CASSQVGPLDREGNYGYTF TGCGCCAGCAGCCAGGTCGGCCCCCTCGACAGGGAGGGGAACTATGGCTACACCTTC
TRBJ1-2 . TRBV28 TRBD1 CASSLPPGQGDGYTF TGTGCCAGCAGTCTTCCTCCGGGACAGGGGGACGGCTACACCTTC
TRBJ2-6 . TRBV5-1 . CASSLGSSGANVLTF TGCGCCAGCAGCTTAGGATCCTCTGGGGCCAACGTCCTGACTTTC
TRBJ1-5 . TRBV5-6 . CASSLVSSPNQPQHF TGTGCCAGCAGCTTGGTCTCCTCTCCAAATCAGCCCCAGCATTTT
TRBJ2-3 . TRBV30 TRBD2 CAWSGVSGRFGTDTQYF TGTGCCTGGAGTGGTGTTAGCGGGAGATTCGGCACAGATACGCAGTATTTT
TRBJ2-1 . TRBV7-3 . CASSLLSSSYNEQFF TGTGCCAGCAGCTTATTGTCAAGCTCCTACAATGAGCAGTTCTTC
TRBJ2-7 . TRBV2 TRBD1 CASSVGQGGYEQYF TGTGCCAGCAGCGTAGGACAGGGGGGATACGAGCAGTACTTC
TRBJ1-5 . TRBV30 . CAWDLSGDQPQHF TGTGCCTGGGATTTATCAGGGGATCAGCCCCAGCATTTT
TRBJ1-1 . TRBV27 . CASSLSASSEAFF TGTGCCAGCAGTTTATCGGCCAGTTCTGAAGCTTTCTTT
TRBJ2-2 . TRBV13 TRBD2 CASSPSGGNTGELFF TGTGCCAGCAGCCCAAGCGGGGGGAACACCGGGGAGCTGTTTTTT